This TCR beta chain was captured by sequencing in a study of OX40 agonist ivuxolimab in advanced cancers. Points from the study as a whole: Low clonal expansion, among the lowest seen, marked partial responders at 0.1-3.0 mg/kg.

Profiling relied on immunoSEQ multiplex PCR, and the TCRdb table lists in-frame clones only, not all of them. The sample has roughly 80,000 clones; around 81% are singletons. The junction had 15 bases not matched to a gene; V was cut back by 4 bases and J by 4 bases. CDR3 length: 17 amino acids. Germline V gene lookup returns CDR1 LGHNA and CDR2 YNFKEQ. As for this clone: As yet, its antigen is unknown.

The sequencing used CD4+ or CD8+ T cells sorted from blood, collected in a trial of the OX40 agonist ivuxolimab. The chain employs TRBV4-2 and TRBJ1-2; 7 bases are shared with TRBD1. The receptor was derived from an adult with an advanced solid tumor such as melanoma, head and neck, liver or kidney cancer. The CDR3 loop is CASSPLPLIGTVYGYTF. DNA for the CDR3: TGTGCCAGCAGCCCTCTTCCATTGATCGGGACAGTCTATGGCTACACCTTC.